This TCR beta chain stems from a study of blood T cell repertoires in COVID-19. The wider study: Acute-phase and convalescent COVID-19 samples originated in the United States, Italy and Spain. PBMCs, B-cell-depleted T cells, or T cells were the source of the cDNA or gDNA that made up the material.

TCRdb's table, derived via immunoSEQ multiplex PCR, lists solely in-frame clones and lacks some. The table shows around 50,000 clones, with approximately 86% occurring only once. This clone is a singleton in its sample. CDR1 is SGHTA, CDR2 FQGNSA, per germline. CDR3 size: 13 residues. Trimming removed 3 bases from V and 7 bases from J, with 10 bases in between. This TCR derives from an elderly woman with acute or convalescent COVID-19. The chain joins TRBV7-2 to TRBJ2-1; D gene unclear. The sequencing sample was made of peripheral blood. The CDR3 loop is CASSFDTINEQFF. The CDR3 region has the DNA TGTGCCAGCAGCTTCGATACAATAAATGAGCAGTTCTTC.